The source of this T cell receptor (beta chain) is a study of somatic mutations in cytotoxic T cells in rheumatoid arthritis. Turning to this clone: Its antigen is undetermined.

By positive magnetic bead selection, CD4+ and CD8+ cells were isolated, and their purity was checked by flow cytometry. Authors' processing steps: Concordance between patient CD8+ clones exceeding 1% and published virus-specific TCRB sequences was infrequent. Some clones are missing from TCRdb's copy, which holds only in-frame ones; the method was immunoSEQ multiplex PCR. D and trimming were read from the DNA, whereas the V and J calls and clone size are those reported in that table. The table shows some 18,000 clones, with almost 85% occurring only once. Study-wide results and limits: The study found no significant difference in CD8+ T-cell clonality between rheumatoid arthritis patients and age-matched healthy controls. An increase in CD8+ clonality with age was seen in rheumatoid arthritis patients but not in healthy controls.

Trimming stripped 3 bases from V and 0 bases from J, with 9 bases between. CDR1 and CDR2 from the germline V gene are SGDLS and YYNGEE. This CDR3 has 14 residues. This sequence was found in an adult with rheumatoid arthritis. This chain uses TRBV9 with TRBJ1-2; D gene ambiguous. What was sequenced was CD8+ T cells sorted from blood. In DNA, the CDR3 is TGTGCCAGCAGCGGGCAGGCTTCTAACTATGGCTACACCTTC. It specifies CASSGQASNYGYTF.